The 27 T cell receptor beta chains listed next were all sequenced from one sample in a study of shared clonotypes between healthy human individuals. Assay: immunoSEQ multiplex PCR; the TCRdb copy retains only in-frame clones and omits some. The sample lists fewer than 1.4 million clones, approximately 80% seen once, with 0.6% to 0.75% in the top ten. The source material was memory CD4+ T cells from PBMCs. The subset: CD45RA-negative fraction. The origin of the receptors is a man in his late teens or twenties in good health. Some clones in this sample may be carry-over from other donors' samples.

On this clone itself: The same CDR3 arises from other DNA sequences in this sample as well. V usage is TRBV28 and J usage is TRBJ1-5; no definite D call. Germline CDR1 reads MDHEN; CDR2 reads SYDVKM. This CDR3 has 13 residues. Trimming removed 3 bases from V and 4 bases from J, with 7 bases in between. CDR3 region: CASSFGGNQPQHF. For the CDR3, the DNA is TGTGCCAGCAGTTTCGGAGGGAATCAGCCCCAGCATTTT.

The chain recombines TRBV7-9 with TRBJ2-3; 12 nucleotides line up with TRBD2. Germline trimming cut 8 bases from V and 6 bases from J; bases unmatched to any gene: 12. CDR3 size: 16 residues. Germline CDR1 reads SEHNR; CDR2 reads FQNEAQ (reference sequence). For the CDR3, the DNA is TGTGCCAGCGACAGAAGACTAGCGGGGGCCGGCGATACGCAGTATTTT. Protein sequence: CASDRRLAGAGDTQYF.

Only one count was recorded for this clone. The chain is built from TRBV11-1 and TRBJ2-2; no clear D. The germline V gene encodes CDR1 SGHAT and CDR2 FQDESV (reference sequence). The CDR3 is 13 amino acids. Trimming took off 3 bases at V and 3 bases at J, with 5 bases between the two ends. The DNA of the CDR3 is TGTGCCAGCAGCTTCGGTGACACCGGGGAGCTGTTTTTT. As protein: CASSFGDTGELFF.

A note on this clone: The same CDR3 arises from other DNA sequences in this sample as well. The chain links TRBV15 to TRBJ1-6, with 7 bases aligning to TRBD1. The CDR3 has 15 amino acids. V trimming: 5 bases; J trimming: 10 bases; junction bases outside the gene matches: 11. Per germline, CDR1 LNHNV and CDR2 YYDKDF (reference sequence). Here the CDR3 DNA reads TGTGCCACCAGCCGACAGGGCAGTAGTCAGTCACCCCTCCACTTT. As protein: CATSRQGSSQSPLHF.

This rearrangement joins TRBV4-3 to TRBJ1-2, with D unclear. Germline CDR1 LGHNA, CDR2 YSLEER. V was shortened by 0 bases and J by 4 bases, with 12 bases between the two germline ends. The CDR3 sequence is 15 residues long. The CDR3 loop is CASSQDPQTLYGYTF. For the CDR3, the DNA is TGCGCCAGCAGCCAAGATCCTCAGACTCTCTATGGCTACACCTTC.

Written as DNA, the CDR3 is TGTGCCAGCGGACTAGCGGGAGGTTCTAGCACAGATACGCAGTATTTT. This sequence encodes CASGLAGGSSTDTQYF. This rearrangement joins TRBV9 to TRBJ2-3; 14 nucleotides agree with TRBD2. V gave up 7 bases and J gave up 0 bases; unmatched junction bases: 4. This CDR3 region has 16 residues. The germline CDR1 and CDR2 sequences are SGDLS and YYNGEE. The full variable domain, rest sourced from reference TRBV9 and TRBJ2-3, is DSGVTQTPKHLITATGQRVTLRCSPRSGDLSVYWYQQSLDQGLQFLIQYYNGEERAKGNILERFSAQQFPDLHSELNLSSLELGDSALYFCASGLAGGSSTDTQYFGPGTRLTVL.

The rearrangement links TRBV15 to TRBJ2-7; 10 nucleotides align to TRBD2. The CDR3 has 13 amino acids. With V trimmed by 7 bases and J by 6 bases, 6 bases remained unmatched. CDR1 is LNHNV, CDR2 YYDKDF, per germline (reference sequence). This chain's CDR3 is CATNLAGELEQYF. CDR3 sequence (DNA): TGTGCCACCAACCTAGCGGGAGAACTCGAGCAGTACTTC.

This clone was seen a handful of times. The chain is built from TRBV5-4 and TRBJ2-2; 9 bases agree with TRBD1. Trimming cost V 4 bases and J 9 bases; bases outside gene matches: 4. Germline CDR1 SGHNT, CDR2 YYREEE (reference sequence). CDR3 size: 13 residues. CDR3 nucleotide sequence: TGTGCCAGCAGCCCGGACAGGGGCAGGGAGCTGTTTTTT. It translates to CASSPDRGRELFF.

The genes are TRBV28 and TRBJ2-7, with D possibly being TRBD1 (8 bases). Trimming cost V 5 bases and J 5 bases, with 16 bases left between them. Per germline, CDR1 MDHEN and CDR2 SYDVKM. This CDR3 has 14 amino acids. The CDR3 loop is CASSTRTGRDEQYF. The CDR3 region has the DNA TGTGCCAGCAGTACCCGGACAGGGAGGGACGAGCAGTACTTC.

The chain joins TRBV7-8 to TRBJ1-1; no clear D gene. The CDR3 totals 14 residues. The V gene's germline CDR1 is SGHVS and CDR2 FQNEAQ. V was pared by 8 bases and J by 0 bases, with 13 bases between. The CDR3 loop reads CASGSRSLNTEAFF. The CDR3 DNA reads TGTGCCAGCGGATCTCGTTCCTTGAACACTGAAGCTTTCTTT.

This chain uses TRBV7-2 with TRBJ1-2; 10 bases match TRBD1. Germline V gene lookup returns CDR1 SGHTA and CDR2 FQGNSA. J lost 4 bases, V lost 1 base, and 3 bases had no gene match. This CDR3 region has 15 residues. In DNA form, the CDR3 reads TGTGCCAGCAGCTTAGGGACAGGGGGTCCCTATGGCTACACCTTC. Its protein is CASSLGTGGPYGYTF.

This clone has a handful of counts. Other DNA sequences within the sample encode an identical CDR3. V usage is TRBV5-1 and J usage is TRBJ1-5; TRBD1 agrees at 7 bases. This CDR3 is 15 amino acids long. Germline values: CDR1 SGHRS, CDR2 YFSETQ. The trim removed 0 bases at V and 6 bases at J, leaving 6 bases unmatched. DNA for the CDR3: TGCGCCAGCAGCTTGGGGCAGGGGGTCGGTCAGCCCCAGCATTTT. It encodes CASSLGQGVGQPQHF.

The chain employs TRBV10-3 and TRBJ1-3; 8 bases fit TRBD1. V shed 6 bases, J shed 0 bases, and the junction held 4 bases outside the gene matches. CDR3 length: 15 amino acids. Germline CDR1 is ENHRY and CDR2 is SYGVKD. CDR3: CAIRDRGNSGNTIYF. The CDR3 bases are TGTGCCATCAGAGACAGGGGAAACTCTGGAAACACCATATATTTT.

The chain uses TRBV11-2 and TRBJ1-3; D ambiguous. V gave up 4 bases and J gave up 2 bases, with 6 bases separating them. CDR1 is SGHAT, CDR2 FQNNGV, per germline. This CDR3 has 13 residues. The CDR3 region is CASSSRTGNTIYF. CDR3 sequence (DNA): TGTGCCAGCAGCTCCCGGACTGGAAACACCATATATTTT. Combining the CDR3 with reference TRBV11-2 and TRBJ1-3 gives the whole variable domain EAGVAQSPRYKIIEKRQSVAFWCNPISGHATLYWYQQILGQGPKLLIQFQNNGVVDDSQLPKDRFSAERLKGVDSTLKIQPAKLEDSAVYLCASSSRTGNTIYFGEGSWLTVV.

This chain links TRBV6-1 with TRBJ2-1, with TRBD1 identical over 9 bases. The CDR3 extends over 15 amino acids. CDR1 MNHNS and CDR2 SASEGT come from the germline V gene. Trimming cost V 3 bases and J 4 bases; bases outside gene matches: 4. This CDR3 is CASSERTGVYNEQFF. In nucleotides, the CDR3 is TGTGCCAGCAGTGAGAGGACAGGGGTTTACAATGAGCAGTTCTTC.

The rearrangement links TRBV7-2 to TRBJ2-3, with TRBD2 identical over 10 bases. CDR1 and CDR2 from the germline V gene are SGHTA and FQGNSA. CDR3 length: 16 residues. With 3 bases clipped from V and 3 bases from J, the junction kept 6 bases outside the gene matches. CDR3 coding DNA: TGTGCCAGCAGCTTCAGTAGCGGGAGGAAAACAGATACGCAGTATTTT. It encodes CASSFSSGRKTDTQYF. Drawing the rest from reference TRBV7-2 and TRBJ2-3, the complete variable domain is GAGVSQSPSNKVTEKGKDVELRCDPISGHTALYWYRQSLGQGLEFLIYFQGNSAPDKSGLPSDRFSAERTGGSVSTLTIQRTQQEDSAVYLCASSFSSGRKTDTQYFGPGTRLTVL.

This chain joins TRBV5-1 and TRBJ2-5, with D perhaps TRBD2 (5 bases). The V end lost 0 bases, the J end lost 0 bases, and 9 bases lay between the germline ends. Germline assignment: CDR1 SGHRS and CDR2 YFSETQ. The CDR3 sequence is 15 residues long. The CDR3 DNA reads as TGCGCCAGCAGCTTGGCTAGCCCCTACCAAGAGACCCAGTACTTC. Translating gives CASSLASPYQETQYF.

The gene calls are TRBV7-9 and TRBJ2-1; 12 bases align to TRBD2. Germline lookup yields CDR1 SEHNR and CDR2 FQNEAQ (reference sequence). After removal of 5 bases from V and 0 bases from J, the junction contained 11 bases not matched to a gene. The CDR3 covers 19 residues. In DNA form, the CDR3 reads TGTGCCAGCAGCGGGAGGACTAGCGGGGCCCCCAGCTCCTACAATGAGCAGTTCTTC. This codes for CASSGRTSGAPSSYNEQFF. The entire variable domain, with the rest obtained from reference TRBV7-9 and TRBJ2-1, is as follows: DTGVSQNPRHKITKRGQNVTFRCDPISEHNRLYWYRQTLGQGPEFLTYFQNEAQLEKSRLLSDRFSAERPKGSFSTLEIQRTEQGDSAMYLCASSGRTSGAPSSYNEQFFGPGTRLTVL.

V is TRBV9 and J is TRBJ2-1, with 16 bases identical to TRBD2. The CDR3 contains 16 residues. The germline V gene has CDR1 SGDLS and CDR2 YYNGEE. The V gene end was trimmed by 2 bases and the J gene end by 7 bases; junction bases not matched to a gene: 3. CDR3 DNA sequence: TGTGCCAGCAGCGTCCGGGGACTAGCGGGAGGGAATGAGCAGTTCTTC. Residues: CASSVRGLAGGNEQFF.

The V gene is TRBV7-2, the J gene TRBJ2-7, with 12 positions matching TRBD2. The junction had 8 bases not matched to a gene; V was cut back by 5 bases and J by 3 bases. This CDR3 spans 16 amino acids. The germline V gene has CDR1 SGHTA and CDR2 FQGNSA. CDR3 sequence reads: CASSPTLLAGGYEQYF. CDR3 bases: TGTGCCAGCAGCCCGACTTTACTAGCGGGAGGCTACGAGCAGTACTTC.

This chain connects TRBV28 to TRBJ2-5, with TRBD2 matching over 9 bases. The J call may be incorrect, as the DNA end agrees better with TRBJ2-7. CDR1 is MDHEN, CDR2 SYDVKM, per germline. The CDR3 length is 15 residues. The DNA for the CDR3 is TGTGCCAGCAGATATGCGGGAGGGCCTTCCTACGAGCAGTACTTC. This encodes CASRYAGGPSYEQYF.

This clone occurred once. The rearrangement links TRBV5-1 to TRBJ2-1, with TRBD2 identical over 9 bases. V was pared by 4 bases and J by 2 bases, with 4 bases of the junction left unmatched. The length of the CDR3 is 15 residues. The germline gives CDR1 SGHRS, CDR2 YFSETQ. CDR3 nucleotides: TGCGCCAGCAGCGCCCGGACTAGCGCCTACAATGAGCAGTTCTTC. Protein: CASSARTSAYNEQFF. The full variable domain, in which reference TRBV5-1 and TRBJ2-1 provide the parts outside the CDR3, is KAGVTQTPRYLIKTRGQQVTLSCSPISGHRSVSWYQQTPGQGLQFLFEYFSETQRNKGNFPGRFSGRQFSNSRSEMNVSTLELGDSALYLCASSARTSAYNEQFFGPGTRLTVL.

The V and J genes are TRBV6-6 and TRBJ1-5; the D gene is possibly TRBD1 (6 bases). Germline V gene lookup returns CDR1 MNHNY and CDR2 SVGAGI (reference sequence). V lost 2 bases and J 4 bases, leaving 9 bases between the germline ends. This CDR3 contains 14 residues. CDR3 loop: CASSYGRGNQPQHF. Written as DNA, the CDR3 is TGTGCCAGCAGTTACGGCAGGGGTAATCAGCCCCAGCATTTT.

This chain joins TRBV6-6 and TRBJ1-1; 7 bases agree with TRBD1. In germline, CDR1 is MNHNY, CDR2 SVGAGI (reference sequence). The V gene end was trimmed by 5 bases and the J gene end by 7 bases; junction bases not matched to a gene: 4. The CDR3 has 12 residues. DNA of the CDR3: TGTGCCAGCAGTACCGGGACAGTTGAAGCTTTCTTT. Protein sequence: CASSTGTVEAFF.

The V call is TRBV10-3, the J call TRBJ1-5; D unresolved. The CDR3 extends over 13 amino acids. Trimming removed 6 bases at V and 4 bases at J, with 10 bases between. Germline lookup yields CDR1 ENHRY and CDR2 SYGVKD. The CDR3 DNA is TGTGCCATCAGGGCCGATTTAAATCAGCCCCAGCATTTT. As protein: CAIRADLNQPQHF.

The chain carries TRBV27 and TRBJ1-1; D unresolved. This CDR3 region has 15 residues. CDR1 and CDR2 (germline): MNHEY, SMNVEV (reference sequence). Trimming took 2 bases from V and 0 from J, leaving 10 bases between them. DNA of the CDR3: TGTGCCAGCAGTTTAAATCCAGGTGTGAACACTGAAGCTTTCTTT. This gives the protein CASSLNPGVNTEAFF.

This sequence joins TRBV28 and TRBJ1-1, with D possibly being TRBD1 (6 bases). The CDR3 runs 14 residues. The germline gives CDR1 MDHEN, CDR2 SYDVKM. V lost 3 bases and J lost 7, with 15 bases in between. CDR3 sequence (DNA): TGTGCCAGCAGTTTGTGGGGGGCGATCGGTGAAGCTTTCTTT. Protein: CASSLWGAIGEAFF.